These 32 T cell receptor beta chains were all obtained from the same sample, sequenced in a study of shared clonotypes between healthy human individuals. Clones were read by immunoSEQ multiplex PCR, and TCRdb kept only the in-frame ones, dropping some. Here the sample spans over 2 million clones, about 95% being singletons. The sample was naive CD4+ T cells sorted from blood. Subset of the sample: CD45RA+ positively selected. These receptors were obtained from a man between 18 and 29 years old in good health.

The chain couples TRBV9 to TRBJ2-2; D may be TRBD1 or TRBD2 (6 bases each). Per germline, CDR1 SGDLS and CDR2 YYNGEE. Trimming took off 0 bases at V and 0 bases at J, with 15 bases between the two ends. The CDR3 spans 18 residues. The CDR3 here is CASSVVVGGPSNTGELFF. For the CDR3, the DNA is TGTGCCAGCAGCGTAGTAGTGGGGGGCCCATCGAACACCGGGGAGCTGTTTTTT.

This chain links TRBV6-6 with TRBJ2-1; the D gene is possibly TRBD2 (6 bases). The CDR3 runs 15 residues. The germline V gene encodes CDR1 MNHNY and CDR2 SVGAGI (reference sequence). The germline V and J ends were trimmed by 5 bases and 6 bases, with 17 bases remaining between them. The CDR3 protein is CASSASRASANEQFF. DNA of the CDR3: TGTGCCAGCAGTGCTTCGAGGGCTAGCGCCAATGAGCAGTTCTTC.

The chain combines TRBV5-1 with TRBJ1-5; D not certain. Germline CDR1 SGHRS, CDR2 YFSETQ. The V gene lost 0 bases and the J gene lost 3 bases, with 10 bases spanning the gap. There are 15 residues in the CDR3. CDR3 DNA sequence: TGCGCCAGCAGCTTGGGTACAGCCGCCAATCAGCCCCAGCATTTT. Translating gives CASSLGTAANQPQHF.

V gene TRBV11-2 combines with J gene TRBJ2-2; 7 bases match TRBD2. In germline, CDR1 is SGHAT, CDR2 FQNNGV. V was clipped by 5 bases and J by 3 bases; unmatched bases: 9. This CDR3 comprises 16 residues. The CDR3 sequence: CASSPERGKYTGELFF. DNA of the CDR3: TGTGCCAGCAGCCCCGAGCGGGGCAAGTACACCGGGGAGCTGTTTTTT. Supplemented by reference TRBV11-2 and TRBJ2-2, the full variable domain reads EAGVAQSPRYKIIEKRQSVAFWCNPISGHATLYWYQQILGQGPKLLIQFQNNGVVDDSQLPKDRFSAERLKGVDSTLKIQPAKLEDSAVYLCASSPERGKYTGELFFGEGSRLTVL.

The chain couples TRBV6-5 to TRBJ2-7; no definite D call. The V gene's germline CDR1 is MNHEY and CDR2 SVGAGI. Between the trimmed V and J ends, which lost 0 bases and 9 bases, there was a span of 6 bases. The CDR3 loop spans 11 amino acids. CDR3 nucleotide sequence: TGTGCCAGCAGTTACTCGAGTGTGCAGTACTTC. It translates to CASSYSSVQYF.

The table lists this clone with a count of one. This sequence joins TRBV27 and TRBJ2-7; 7 nucleotides line up with TRBD1. Looked up from germline, CDR1 is MNHEY and CDR2 is SMNVEV (reference sequence). This CDR3 comprises 13 residues. J was trimmed by 1 base and V by 6 bases; bases with no gene match: 3. DNA of the CDR3: TGTGCCAGCAGAGGGACAGAGTCCTACGAGCAGTACTTC. It is translated as CASRGTESYEQYF.

This chain links TRBV7-2 with TRBJ2-4; no clear D. The CDR3 has 15 residues. The germline V gene has CDR1 SGHTA and CDR2 FQGNSA. V was cut by 5 bases and J by 16 bases, with 27 bases left in between. CDR3 amino acids: CASSATHFTDGNGYF. Here the CDR3 DNA reads TGTGCCAGCAGCGCGACCCATTTTACTGACGGAAACGGTTACTTC.

This chain links TRBV19 with TRBJ2-7; 11 bases match TRBD2. CDR1 is LNHDA, CDR2 SQIVND, per germline (reference sequence). V lost 3 bases to trimming and J lost 5 bases; unmatched junction nucleotides: 12. This CDR3 contains 17 residues. The CDR3 spells CASSIGWASGGLDEQYF. The CDR3 DNA reads as TGTGCCAGTAGTATTGGTTGGGCTAGCGGGGGGTTGGACGAGCAGTACTTC.

Of note for this clone: This specimen includes other DNA sequences encoding the same CDR3. CDR3: CASSLGLAGGNNEQFF. The CDR3 nucleotides read TGTGCCAGCAGCTTAGGACTAGCGGGGGGTAACAATGAGCAGTTCTTC. The chain combines TRBV7-6 with TRBJ2-1; 13 bases line up with TRBD2. This CDR3 is built from 16 residues. With 1 base clipped from V and 5 bases from J, the junction kept 2 bases outside the gene matches. Per the germline V gene, CDR1 is SGHVS and CDR2 is FNYEAQ.

The table lists this clone with many counts. Other DNA sequences in this specimen translate into the identical CDR3. The chain joins TRBV5-1 to TRBJ2-5; D is undetermined. The CDR3 is made up of 12 amino acids. V dropped 2 bases and J dropped 5 bases, with 7 bases sitting between them. Germline V lookup: CDR1 SGHRS, CDR2 YFSETQ. The CDR3 DNA reads as TGCGCCAGCAGCTTAGTACGTGAGACCCAGTACTTC. Encoded protein: CASSLVRETQYF.

The V and J genes are TRBV4-1 and TRBJ1-4; 7 nucleotides agree with TRBD1. V lost 0 bases and J lost 0; bases outside the gene matches: 4. CDR1 MGHRA and CDR2 YSYEKL come from the germline V gene. The CDR3 consists of 17 residues. CDR3 sequence reads: CASSQDPGTATNEKLFF. CDR3 coding DNA: TGCGCCAGCAGCCAAGATCCCGGGACAGCAACTAATGAAAAACTGTTTTTT.

The chain employs TRBV29-1 and TRBJ1-2, with D unclear. Germline assignment: CDR1 SQVTM and CDR2 ANQGSEA. There are 11 residues in the CDR3. The germline V and J ends were trimmed by 3 bases and 4 bases, with 6 bases remaining between them. The chain's CDR3 is CSVDGLYGYTF. The CDR3 region has the DNA TGCAGCGTTGACGGGCTCTATGGCTACACCTTC.

V is TRBV30 and J is TRBJ2-2; D gene uncertain. The CDR3 length is 13 residues. CDR1 is GTSNPN, CDR2 SVGIG, per germline (reference sequence). Written as DNA, the CDR3 is TGTGGTACTCGAGGCACGAACACCGGGGAGCTGTTTTTT. This gives the protein CGTRGTNTGELFF.

V and J are TRBV4-2 and TRBJ1-5; D gene uncertain. The V gene lost 4 bases and the J gene lost 1 base, with 14 bases spanning the gap. The germline CDR1 and CDR2 sequences are LGHNA and YNFKEQ. This CDR3 contains 16 residues. CDR3 DNA sequence: TGTGCCAGCAGCCCCTCCGGGATGGTGAGCAATCAGCCCCAGCATTTT. Translation: CASSPSGMVSNQPQHF.

The V call is TRBV2, the J call TRBJ2-5, with 8 positions matching TRBD2. CDR3 length: 14 amino acids. Germline assignment: CDR1 SNHLY and CDR2 FYNNEI. With V trimmed by 7 bases and J by 5 bases, 9 bases remained unmatched. The CDR3 loop is CASNLAGPTETQYF. The CDR3 bases are TGTGCCAGCAATCTAGCGGGCCCTACTGAGACCCAGTACTTC.

This sequence joins TRBV28 and TRBJ2-3; D uncertain. CDR1 is MDHEN and CDR2 is SYDVKM in the germline V gene. The ends were cut back, 5 bases at V and 0 bases at J, with 15 bases in the middle. This CDR3 is built from 16 residues. In nucleotides, the CDR3 is TGTGCCAGCAGTCCGATCACTTCTACTAGCACAGATACGCAGTATTTT. Translating gives CASSPITSTSTDTQYF.

The J gene is TRBJ2-7, the V gene TRBV5-1; the D call may be TRBD1 or TRBD2 (5 bases each). This CDR3 region has 14 residues. Per the germline V gene, CDR1 is SGHRS and CDR2 is YFSETQ. V gave up 3 bases and J gave up 5 bases, with 15 bases separating them. The CDR3 coding sequence is TGCGCCAGCAGCTGGGGGTCCCAAGGCAACGAGCAGTACTTC. It encodes CASSWGSQGNEQYF.

The genes are TRBV6-5 and TRBJ2-7; the match to TRBD1 covers 11 bases. The germline gives CDR1 MNHEY, CDR2 SVGAGI. V dropped 4 bases and J dropped 1; count of bases not matched to a gene: 3. The CDR3 has 15 residues. This CDR3 is CASSSGTGGSYEQYF. The CDR3 nucleotides read TGTGCCAGCAGTTCCGGGACAGGGGGGTCCTACGAGCAGTACTTC.

V gene TRBV28 combines with J gene TRBJ1-1, with D perhaps TRBD1 (6 bases). Germline assignment: CDR1 MDHEN and CDR2 SYDVKM. Trimming took 5 bases from V and 7 from J, leaving 11 bases between them. The CDR3 has 12 amino acids. CDR3 in amino acids: CASSQGFGEAFF. The CDR3 DNA follows: TGTGCCAGCAGTCAGGGGTTTGGTGAAGCTTTCTTT.

For this clone: This CDR3 is also generated by other DNA sequences in the sample. The chain employs TRBV18 and TRBJ1-4; no clear D gene. CDR1 is KGHSH and CDR2 is LQKENI in the germline V gene. Trimming removed 3 bases at V and 0 bases at J, with 5 bases between. The CDR3 totals 14 residues. The CDR3: CASSPGATNEKLFF. In nucleotides, the CDR3 is TGTGCCAGCTCACCTGGTGCAACTAATGAAAAACTGTTTTTT.

The CDR3: CASRAGGPYTQYF. In DNA form, the CDR3 reads TGTGCCAGCAGAGCGGGAGGGCCGTATACGCAGTATTTT. This chain uses TRBV25-1 with TRBJ2-3; 10 bases match TRBD2. Germline V gene data show CDR1 as MGHDK and CDR2 as SYGVNS. The CDR3 length is 13 residues. The V and J ends lost 6 bases and 7 bases, in that order; junction bases with no gene match: 4.

The CDR3 sequence is CASSFPTANTEAFF. The CDR3 DNA follows: TGTGCCAGCAGTTTCCCCACGGCGAACACTGAAGCTTTCTTT. This chain connects TRBV28 to TRBJ1-1; no definite D call. CDR1 is MDHEN and CDR2 is SYDVKM in the germline V gene. The CDR3 is 14 residues long. V was trimmed by 3 bases and J by 1 base, leaving 9 bases between them.

This sequence joins TRBV11-2 and TRBJ2-7, with D tentatively TRBD2 (6 bases). The CDR3 is 13 residues long. V was cut by 5 bases and J by 3 bases, with 11 bases left in between. Per the germline V gene, CDR1 is SGHAT and CDR2 is FQNNGV. The CDR3 DNA reads TGTGCCAGCAGCCGGGGGACCTACTACGAGCAGTACTTC. Its translation: CASSRGTYYEQYF. The complete variable domain, with remaining parts taken from reference TRBV11-2 and TRBJ2-7, reads EAGVAQSPRYKIIEKRQSVAFWCNPISGHATLYWYQQILGQGPKLLIQFQNNGVVDDSQLPKDRFSAERLKGVDSTLKIQPAKLEDSAVYLCASSRGTYYEQYFGPGTRLTVT.

Details on this clone: Other DNA sequences of this sample code for an identical CDR3. V gene TRBV5-1 combines with J gene TRBJ1-5; D is possibly TRBD1 (5 bases). Germline CDR1 reads SGHRS; CDR2 reads YFSETQ. The V end was cut by 2 bases, the J end by 3 bases, with 9 bases between. This CDR3 spans 14 amino acids. This chain's CDR3 is CASSFGGANQPQHF. CDR3 sequence (DNA): TGCGCCAGCAGCTTTGGGGGTGCCAATCAGCCCCAGCATTTT.

The V and J genes are TRBV11-2 and TRBJ2-7; D perhaps matches TRBD2 (7 bases). The germline V gene encodes CDR1 SGHAT and CDR2 FQNNGV. The V and J ends lost 5 bases and 2 bases respectively, with 13 bases between them. The CDR3 extends over 14 amino acids. Here the CDR3 DNA reads TGTGCCAGCAGCCCCCTCGGGGGGCCCTACGAGCAGTACTTC. This translates into CASSPLGGPYEQYF.

The V call is TRBV28, the J call TRBJ1-3; possibly TRBD1 for D (6 bases). Germline V gives CDR1 MDHEN, CDR2 SYDVKM. Trimming pared 8 bases from V and 4 bases from J, leaving 12 bases between. CDR3 size: 13 residues. The CDR3 bases are TGTGCCAGCCTCGGAGGGGGAGGAAACACCATATATTTT. Translation: CASLGGGGNTIYF.

The CDR3 DNA reads TGCAGCGTTGAAGACAGGGTCACCTACAATGAGCAGTTCTTC. As protein: CSVEDRVTYNEQFF. The rearrangement links TRBV29-1 to TRBJ2-1; weak D call: TRBD1 (5 bases). Germline V gene sequence: CDR1 SQVTM, CDR2 ANQGSEA. V was clipped by 0 bases and J by 2 bases, with 8 bases between them. The CDR3 has 14 amino acids.

CDR3 region: CATQGLGETQYF. The CDR3 region has the DNA TGTGCCACCCAGGGGTTGGGAGAGACCCAGTACTTC. The rearrangement uses TRBV19 and TRBJ2-5, with TRBD1 as a possible D gene (6 bases). Germline CDR1 is LNHDA and CDR2 is SQIVND (reference sequence). V gave up 10 bases and J gave up 4 bases, with 13 bases separating them. This CDR3 comprises 12 residues.

The rearrangement links TRBV7-9 to TRBJ2-7; 8 nucleotides align to TRBD2. Trimming took 2 bases from V and 6 from J; bases not matched to a gene: 15. Germline CDR1 SEHNR, CDR2 FQNEAQ (reference sequence). The CDR3 is 17 amino acids. CDR3 sequence reads: CASSLSLGGRPPGEQYF. The CDR3 DNA follows: TGTGCCAGCAGCTTATCTCTCGGCGGGAGGCCTCCTGGCGAGCAGTACTTC.

The chain links TRBV7-9 to TRBJ2-3, with 7 bases lining up with TRBD1. Germline V CDR1 and CDR2: SEHNR, FQNEAQ (reference sequence). The length of the CDR3 is 14 residues. The J segment lost 2 bases and the V segment lost 5 bases, leaving 4 bases of the junction unmatched. The DNA for the CDR3 is TGTGCCAGCAGCGGCAGGGGGAACACAGATACGCAGTATTTT. Its protein is CASSGRGNTDTQYF. The full variable domain, completed using reference TRBV7-9 and TRBJ2-3, is DTGVSQNPRHKITKRGQNVTFRCDPISEHNRLYWYRQTLGQGPEFLTYFQNEAQLEKSRLLSDRFSAERPKGSFSTLEIQRTEQGDSAMYLCASSGRGNTDTQYFGPGTRLTVL.

The rearrangement joins TRBV6-5 to TRBJ1-2; a possible D gene is TRBD1 (6 bases). Deletions cut 0 bases from V and 6 bases from J, with 17 bases between. The CDR3 loop spans 16 amino acids. Germline loops: CDR1 MNHEY, CDR2 SVGAGI. The CDR3 region is CASSYSHFGGAHGYTF. In DNA form, the CDR3 reads TGTGCCAGCAGTTACTCTCACTTTGGGGGGGCTCATGGCTACACCTTC.

This chain uses TRBV30 with TRBJ2-7; possibly TRBD1 for D (7 bases). Between the trimmed V and J ends, which lost 3 bases and 1 base, there was a span of 13 bases. Looked up from germline, CDR1 is GTSNPN and CDR2 is SVGIG (reference sequence). CDR3 length equals 14 residues. The CDR3 nucleotides are TGTGCCTGGAGCCTCAGGGGGGCATCCTACGAGCAGTACTTC. It specifies CAWSLRGASYEQYF.